Listed below are T cell receptor beta chains from one sample, sequenced in a study of metastatic and nonmetastatic thyroid tumors. Through MiXCR, TCRdb re-clonotyped the PCR reads. This sample yields under 25,000 clones, of which roughly 22% are seen a single time; just over 8% belongs to the top ten. Sequenced input: adjacent normal tissue. These receptor sequences come from a female donor with papillary thyroid cancer or a benign thyroid nodule (not recorded which). Some clones in this sample may be carry-over from other donors' samples. Both conserved end residues are part of each CDR3. The D gene is left open where the match is weak.

CDR3aa	v_gene	j_gene	d_gene
CASSAATGSYEQYF	TRBV5-1	TRBJ2-7	-
CSAWDVYSYEQYF	TRBV20-1	TRBJ2-7	-
CASREQRVYEQYF	TRBV2	TRBJ2-7	-
CASSLSVVAYNEQFF	TRBV27	TRBJ2-1	-
CSVVGGRGEQFF	TRBV29-1	TRBJ2-1	TRBD2
CASSLETGETEAFF	TRBV7-9	TRBJ1-1	TRBD1
CAWSGGAGELFF	TRBV30	TRBJ2-2	-
CASSPDTSDGYTF	TRBV18	TRBJ1-2	-
CASSLGGTDQPQHF	TRBV5-6	TRBJ1-5	-
CSANGVGAYNEQFF	TRBV20-1	TRBJ2-1	-
CASRETEISNYGYTF	TRBV6-1	TRBJ1-2	-
CASRDGQSIVDTGELFF	TRBV27	TRBJ2-2	-
CASRRVPGLEAGELFF	TRBV11-1	TRBJ2-2	TRBD2
CASSFVAGGGNEQFF	TRBV11-2	TRBJ2-1	TRBD2
CATSRETQYF	TRBV28	TRBJ2-5	-
CASSHTDTQYF	TRBV6-4	TRBJ2-3	-
CATKEGREQGQPQHF	TRBV6-1	TRBJ1-5	-
CASRPQGWQPQHF	TRBV27	TRBJ1-5	TRBD1
CSARHNRHTEAFF	TRBV20-1	TRBJ1-1	-
CASSAWGTRNSF	TRBV7-2	TRBJ2-3	-
CASSEWYSGWTEAFF	TRBV6-1	TRBJ1-1	-
CASSQVRDSNQPQHF	TRBV7-2	TRBJ1-5	-
CASSPLAGAREQYF	TRBV12-3/TRBV12-4	TRBJ2-7	TRBD2
CASSLGPRLPRAFF	TRBV28	TRBJ2-1	-
CASSFKGSTDTQYF	TRBV5-4	TRBJ2-3	-
CASSYLQETQYF	TRBV5-1	TRBJ2-5	-
CASSQKGRRGRGLYHNEQFF	TRBV3-1	TRBJ2-1	-
CASSLSGTEGEQYF	TRBV7-7	TRBJ2-7	-
CASSYAYTGHNEQFF	TRBV6-2/TRBV6-3	TRBJ2-1	-
CASIKENTIYF	TRBV19	TRBJ1-3	-
CASSWLAGDNEQFF	TRBV6-2/TRBV6-3	TRBJ2-1	TRBD2
CAWSVGGYEQYF	TRBV30	TRBJ2-7	-